The next 3 T cell receptor beta chains were all read from a single sample in a study of blood T cells in healthy people across ages. With a J-beta primer mix and a sample-barcoded 5' primer, a second PCR ran about 7 to 11 cycles. Each CDR3 protein is one row after TCRdb ran MiXCR on the 5' RACE reads. The sample gives hundreds of thousands of distinct CDR3 sequences, about 21% of which show up once; roughly 3.7% is in the top ten. The sequenced sample consisted of blood. These TCRs come from a man between 65 and 85 years old in good health.

The chain is built from TRBV28 and TRBJ2-4, with no clear D. The CDR3 has 14 amino acids. V was shortened by 5 bases and J by 1 base, with 9 bases between the two germline ends. Germline CDR1 is MDHEN and CDR2 is SYDVKM. CDR3 in DNA: TGTGCCAGCAGTGGTACAAATGCCAAAAACATTCAGTACTTC. Its translation is CASSGTNAKNIQYF.

The chain is built from TRBV20-1 and TRBJ2-2; D could derive from TRBD1 or TRBD2 (5 bases each). CDR1 DFQATT and CDR2 SNEGSKA come from the germline V gene (reference sequence). The CDR3 is 14 amino acids. V lost 4 bases, J lost 0 bases, and 9 bases lay in between. The CDR3 region has the DNA TGCAGTGCTATGGGACCGACGAACACCGGGGAGCTGTTTTTT. As protein: CSAMGPTNTGELFF.

This clonotype has a handful of counts. The gene calls are TRBV20-1 and TRBJ2-5, with a tentative D call TRBD1 (5 bases). The ends were cut back, 0 bases at V and 2 bases at J, with 10 bases in the middle. This CDR3 is built from 14 residues. Germline V gene data show CDR1 as DFQATT and CDR2 as SNEGSKA (reference sequence). This chain's CDR3 is CSARDLRTQETQYF. The CDR3, as DNA: TGCAGTGCTAGAGATCTCCGGACACAAGAGACCCAGTACTTC.